This is a list of T cell receptor beta chains from one sample in a study of T-cell memory formation after mild COVID-19. TCRdb analysed the 5' RACE reads with MiXCR anew, one entry per CDR3 protein. The sample shows 350,000 to 550,000 distinct CDR3 sequences, roughly 18% of them seen only once. The sequencing sample was made of PBMCs or a T cell subset sorted from them (not recorded which). The receptors were gathered from a man younger than 35 who had mild COVID-19 (a few samples of this study predate the infection). Cell type and time point are not known. The CDR3 runs from the conserved cysteine through the conserved F or W. The D gene is left open where the match is weak. For some rows the clone size is stated as once, few or many, or as a class when expanded; others skip it.

>TRBV4-1|.|few|TRBJ2-7
TGCGCCAGCAGCCTAGACATCCCCTACGAGCAGTACTTC
CASSLDIPYEQYF
>TRBV7-6|TRBD2|.|TRBJ2-3
TGTGCCAGCAGCTTGACGGGGGGGCCGACAGATACGCAGTATTTT
CASSLTGGPTDTQYF
>TRBV7-2|.|few|TRBJ2-5
TGTGCCAGCAGCTTAGCTGACCGGGGGACCCAGTACTTC
CASSLADRGTQYF
>TRBV4-1|.|few|TRBJ1-1
TGCGCCAGCAGCCGCAACCTGGGTTCGGACACTGAAGCTTTCTTT
CASSRNLGSDTEAFF
>TRBV7-7|.|few|TRBJ2-2
TGTGCCAGCAGCTTAGTCCGGAACGGGGAGCTGTTTTTT
CASSLVRNGELFF
>TRBV7-6|TRBD1|many|TRBJ2-1
TGTGCCAGCAGCTTAAGACAGGGGGCCTATGAGCAGTTCTTC
CASSLRQGAYEQFF
>TRBV28|TRBD2|.|TRBJ2-5
TGTGCCAGCAGAGCCGTAGCGGGGGTCCAAGAGACCCAGTACTTC
CASRAVAGVQETQYF
>TRBV29-1|TRBD1|few|TRBJ2-5
TGCAGCGCCCCGACAGGGATAGAGACCCAGTACTTC
CSAPTGIETQYF
>TRBV25-1|.|few|TRBJ1-2
TGTGCCAGCAGTGAATATATAGGTTATGGCTACACCTTC
CASSEYIGYGYTF
>TRBV29-1|TRBD2|few|TRBJ2-7
TGCAGCGTTCGACTAGCGGAGGCCTACGAGCAGTACTTC
CSVRLAEAYEQYF
>TRBV5-1|.|few|TRBJ2-7
TGCGCCAGCAGCTTGGGGGAGGCAAGGGGAGAGCAGTACTTC
CASSLGEARGEQYF
>TRBV6-2/TRBV6-3|TRBD2|few|TRBJ2-2
TGTGCCAGCAGTTATCGCTCTAGCGGGGTCGCGAACACCGGGGAGCTGTTTTTT
CASSYRSSGVANTGELFF
>TRBV19|TRBD2|few|TRBJ2-3
TGTGCCAGTAGTGGGGGACCTGCGCGGGAGGATACGCAGTATTTT
CASSGGPAREDTQYF
>TRBV28|.|.|TRBJ1-1
TGTGCCAGCAGTTTGATGAACACTGAATCTTTCTTT
CASSLMNTESFF
>TRBV15|.|many|TRBJ2-3
TGTGCCACCAGCGGATGGGACCTCACAGATACGCAGTATTTT
CATSGWDLTDTQYF
>TRBV5-1|.|many|TRBJ1-2
TGCGCCAGCAGCTTGGACGGACCCTATGGCTACACCTTC
CASSLDGPYGYTF
>TRBV5-1|.|few|TRBJ2-1
TGCGCCAGCCGGGCCGAACAGGGATTCCTCTACAATGAGCAGTTCTTC
CASRAEQGFLYNEQFF
>TRBV4-3|.|few|TRBJ2-5
TGCGCCAGCAGCCAAGGGACGGCAAATCAAGAGACCCAGTACTTC
CASSQGTANQETQYF
>TRBV5-1|TRBD2|.|TRBJ2-5
TGCGCCAGCAGCGGGACTAGCGGGGGATATCGAGAGACCCAGTACTTC
CASSGTSGGYRETQYF
>TRBV19|.|few|TRBJ1-1
TGTGCCAGTAGTGTTAGGGGTGTCGGCACTGAAGCTTTCTTT
CASSVRGVGTEAFF